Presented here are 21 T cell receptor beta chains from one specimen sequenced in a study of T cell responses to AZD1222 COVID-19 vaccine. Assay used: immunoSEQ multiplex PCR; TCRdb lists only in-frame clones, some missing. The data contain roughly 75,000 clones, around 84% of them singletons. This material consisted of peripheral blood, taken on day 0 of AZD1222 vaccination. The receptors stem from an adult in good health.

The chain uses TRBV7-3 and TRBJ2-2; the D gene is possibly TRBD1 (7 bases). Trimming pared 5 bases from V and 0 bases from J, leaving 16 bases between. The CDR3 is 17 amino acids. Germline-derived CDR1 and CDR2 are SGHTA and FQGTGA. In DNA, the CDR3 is TGTGCCAGCAGCCACGCGGCGGGACAGTCGAACACCGGGGAGCTGTTTTTT. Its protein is CASSHAAGQSNTGELFF.

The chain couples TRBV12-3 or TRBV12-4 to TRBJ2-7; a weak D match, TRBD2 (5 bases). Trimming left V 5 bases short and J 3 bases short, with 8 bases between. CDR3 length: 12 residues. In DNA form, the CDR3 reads TGTGCCAGCAGTAGGGCGGGCTACGAGCAGTACTTC. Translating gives CASSRAGYEQYF.

The CDR3 DNA follows: TGTGCCAGTAACAAGGACAGGGGGCTTAATGAGCAGTTCTTC. Translated: CASNKDRGLNEQFF. J is TRBJ2-1 and V is TRBV10-3; 11 positions match TRBD1. With V trimmed by 10 bases and J by 7 bases, 9 bases remained unmatched. The CDR3 consists of 14 residues. CDR1 ENHRY and CDR2 SYGVKD come from the germline V gene.

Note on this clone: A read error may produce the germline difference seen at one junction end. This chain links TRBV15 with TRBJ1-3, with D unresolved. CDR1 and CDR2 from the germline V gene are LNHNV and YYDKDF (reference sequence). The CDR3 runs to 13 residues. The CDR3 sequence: CATSRDVRAPLRF. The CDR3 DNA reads TGTGCCACCAGCAGAGATGTAAGGGCCCCTCTCCGATTT.

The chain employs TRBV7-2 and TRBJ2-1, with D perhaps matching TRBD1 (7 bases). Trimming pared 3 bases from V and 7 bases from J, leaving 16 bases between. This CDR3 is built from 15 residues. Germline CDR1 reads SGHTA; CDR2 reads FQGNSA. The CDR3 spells CASSFMSSGGNEQFF. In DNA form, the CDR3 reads TGTGCCAGCAGCTTTATGTCTTCAGGGGGGAATGAGCAGTTCTTC.

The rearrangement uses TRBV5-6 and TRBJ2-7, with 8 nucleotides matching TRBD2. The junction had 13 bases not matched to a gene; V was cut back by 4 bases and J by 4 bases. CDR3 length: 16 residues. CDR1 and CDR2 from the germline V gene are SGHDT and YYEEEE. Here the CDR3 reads CASSPGGGLGVYEQYF. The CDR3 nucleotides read TGTGCCAGCAGCCCGGGAGGGGGGCTAGGTGTTTACGAGCAGTACTTC. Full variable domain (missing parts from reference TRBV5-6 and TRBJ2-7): DAGVTQSPTHLIKTRGQQVTLRCSPKSGHDTVSWYQQALGQGPQFIFQYYEEEERQRGNFPDRFSGHQFPNYSSELNVNALLLGDSALYLCASSPGGGLGVYEQYFGPGTRLTVT.

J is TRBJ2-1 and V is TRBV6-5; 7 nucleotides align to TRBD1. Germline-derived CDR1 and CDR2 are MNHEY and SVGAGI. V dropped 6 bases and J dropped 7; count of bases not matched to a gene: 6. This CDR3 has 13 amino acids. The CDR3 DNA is TGTGCCAGCAGGAGGGGGCGCGGGAATGAGCAGTTCTTC. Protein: CASRRGRGNEQFF.

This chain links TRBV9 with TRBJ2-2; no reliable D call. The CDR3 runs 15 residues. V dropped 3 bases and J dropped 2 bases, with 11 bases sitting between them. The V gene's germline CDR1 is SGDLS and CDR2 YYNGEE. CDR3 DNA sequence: TGTGCCAGCAGCGCCCGAACCGTAAACACCGGGGAGCTGTTTTTT. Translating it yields CASSARTVNTGELFF. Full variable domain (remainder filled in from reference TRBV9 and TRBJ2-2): DSGVTQTPKHLITATGQRVTLRCSPRSGDLSVYWYQQSLDQGLQFLIQYYNGEERAKGNILERFSAQQFPDLHSELNLSSLELGDSALYFCASSARTVNTGELFFGEGSRLTVL.

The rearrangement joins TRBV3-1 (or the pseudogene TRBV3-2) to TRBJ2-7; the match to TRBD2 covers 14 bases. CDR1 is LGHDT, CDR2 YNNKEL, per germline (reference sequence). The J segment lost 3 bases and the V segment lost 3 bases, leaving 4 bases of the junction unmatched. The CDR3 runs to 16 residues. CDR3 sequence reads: CASSQRTSGGNYEQYF. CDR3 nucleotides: TGTGCCAGCAGCCAGCGGACTAGCGGGGGGAACTACGAGCAGTACTTC.

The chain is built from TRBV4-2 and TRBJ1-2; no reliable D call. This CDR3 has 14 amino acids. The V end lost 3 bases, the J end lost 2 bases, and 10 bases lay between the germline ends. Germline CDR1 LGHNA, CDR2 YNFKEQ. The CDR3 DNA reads TGTGCCAGCAGCCAGAGCGACGGGAACTATGGCTACACCTTC. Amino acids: CASSQSDGNYGYTF.

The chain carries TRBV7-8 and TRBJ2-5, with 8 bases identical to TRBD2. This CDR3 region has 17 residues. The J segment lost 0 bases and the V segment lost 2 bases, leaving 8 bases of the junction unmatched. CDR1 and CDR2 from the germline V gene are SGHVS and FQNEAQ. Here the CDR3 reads CASSLYGTRRYQETQYF. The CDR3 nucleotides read TGTGCCAGCAGCTTATATGGGACTAGGAGGTACCAAGAGACCCAGTACTTC.

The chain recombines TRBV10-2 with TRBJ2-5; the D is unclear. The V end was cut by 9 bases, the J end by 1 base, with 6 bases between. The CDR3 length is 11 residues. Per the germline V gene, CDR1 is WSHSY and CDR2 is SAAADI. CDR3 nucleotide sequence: TGCGCCAGTGGGATCCAAGAGACCCAGTACTTC. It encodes CASGIQETQYF.

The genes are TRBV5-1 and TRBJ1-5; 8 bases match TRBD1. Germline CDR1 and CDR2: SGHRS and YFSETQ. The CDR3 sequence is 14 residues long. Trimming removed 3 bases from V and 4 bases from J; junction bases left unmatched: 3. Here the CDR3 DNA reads TGCGCCAGCAGCTCCGGACAGGGTAATCAGCCCCAGCATTTT. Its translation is CASSSGQGNQPQHF. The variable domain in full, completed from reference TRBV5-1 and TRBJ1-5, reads KAGVTQTPRYLIKTRGQQVTLSCSPISGHRSVSWYQQTPGQGLQFLFEYFSETQRNKGNFPGRFSGRQFSNSRSEMNVSTLELGDSALYLCASSSGQGNQPQHFGDGTRLSIL.

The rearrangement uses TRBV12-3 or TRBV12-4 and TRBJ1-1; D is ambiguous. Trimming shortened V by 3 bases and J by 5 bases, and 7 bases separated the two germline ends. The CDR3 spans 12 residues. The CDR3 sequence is CASSFSWTEAFF. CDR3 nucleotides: TGTGCCAGCAGTTTTTCTTGGACTGAAGCTTTCTTT.

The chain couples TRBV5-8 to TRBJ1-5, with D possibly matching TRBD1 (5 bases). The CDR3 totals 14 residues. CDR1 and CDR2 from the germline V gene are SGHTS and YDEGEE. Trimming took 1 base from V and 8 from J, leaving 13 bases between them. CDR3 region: CASSLRSGGKPQHF. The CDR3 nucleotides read TGTGCCAGCAGCTTGAGGTCCGGGGGGAAGCCCCAGCATTTT. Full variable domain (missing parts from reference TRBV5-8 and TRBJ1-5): EAGVTQSPTHLIKTRGQQATLRCSPISGHTSVYWYQQALGLGLQFLLWYDEGEERNRGNFPPRFSGRQFPNYSSELNVNALELEDSALYLCASSLRSGGKPQHFGDGTRLSIL.

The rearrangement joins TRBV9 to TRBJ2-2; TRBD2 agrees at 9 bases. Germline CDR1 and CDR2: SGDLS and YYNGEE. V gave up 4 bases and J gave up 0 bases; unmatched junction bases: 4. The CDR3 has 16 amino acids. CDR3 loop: CASSYGLATNTGELFF. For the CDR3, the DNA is TGTGCCAGCAGCTATGGACTAGCGACGAACACCGGGGAGCTGTTTTTT.

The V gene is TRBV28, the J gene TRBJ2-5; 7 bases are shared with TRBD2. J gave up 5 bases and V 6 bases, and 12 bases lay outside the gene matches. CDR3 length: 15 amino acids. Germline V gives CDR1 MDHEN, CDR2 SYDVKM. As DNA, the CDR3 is TGTGCCAGCAGCCACGGACTAGTGTTGGCGGAGACCCAGTACTTC. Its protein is CASSHGLVLAETQYF.

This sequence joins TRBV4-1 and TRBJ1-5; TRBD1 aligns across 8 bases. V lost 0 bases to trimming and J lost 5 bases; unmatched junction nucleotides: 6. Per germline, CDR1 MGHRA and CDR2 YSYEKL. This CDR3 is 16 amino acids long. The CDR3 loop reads CASSQETAGGYQPQHF. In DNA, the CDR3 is TGCGCCAGCAGCCAAGAGACAGCAGGGGGCTATCAGCCCCAGCATTTT.

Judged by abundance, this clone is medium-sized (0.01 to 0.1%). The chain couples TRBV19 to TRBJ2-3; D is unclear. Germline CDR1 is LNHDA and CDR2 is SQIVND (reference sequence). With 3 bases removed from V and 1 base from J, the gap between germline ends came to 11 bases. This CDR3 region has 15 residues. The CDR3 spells CASSMGNAGTDTQYF. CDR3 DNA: TGTGCCAGTAGTATGGGGAATGCGGGCACAGATACGCAGTATTTT.

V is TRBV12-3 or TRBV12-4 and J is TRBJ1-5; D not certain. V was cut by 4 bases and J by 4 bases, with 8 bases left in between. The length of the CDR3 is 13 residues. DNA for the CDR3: TGTGCCAGCAGTTCCGTGCTAAATCAGCCCCAGCATTTT. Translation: CASSSVLNQPQHF.

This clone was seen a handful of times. CDR3 nucleotides: TGTGCCAGCAGTGACCCAAGCGGGGGGATGACGAATGAGCAGTTCTTC. Translation: CASSDPSGGMTNEQFF. The V call is TRBV28, the J call TRBJ2-1; 9 nucleotides line up with TRBD2. V lost 5 bases and J lost 7; bases outside the gene matches: 12. Germline loops: CDR1 MDHEN, CDR2 SYDVKM. This CDR3 contains 16 residues.